The subject of this entry is one TCR beta chain. No antigen is known for it. After removal of 4 bases from V and 15 bases from J, the junction contained 8 bases not matched to a gene. Germline assignment: CDR1 SGHTA and CDR2 FQGNSA. The CDR3 totals 12 residues. This sample is part of a study of OX40 agonist ivuxolimab in advanced cancers. Study summary: It was ivuxolimab, an agonistic anti-OX40 (CD134) antibody, that patients were treated with.

The assay was immunoSEQ multiplex PCR, and TCRdb's table has in-frame clones only and misses some. The sample has 52,000 or so clones, around 82% seen once. Study results and caveats: Within 6 weeks, CD4+ and CD8+ blood T cells expanded clonally at 0.1 to 3.0 mg/kg.

This TCR was recovered from an adult with an advanced solid tumor such as melanoma, head and neck, liver or kidney cancer. The J gene is TRBJ1-5, the V gene TRBV7-2; 8 bases align to TRBD1. The sequences come from CD4+ or CD8+ T cells sorted from blood, collected in a trial of the OX40 agonist ivuxolimab. The CDR3 here is CASSSTGGPRHF. CDR3 nucleotides: TGTGCCAGCAGCTCCACAGGGGGTCCGCGGCATTTT.